The next 26 T cell receptor beta chains were all read from a single sample in a study of CD8 T cells in Susac syndrome. Random hexamers were used to reverse transcribe an amount of about 0.45 to 1 ug RNA. From the immunoSEQ multiplex PCR reads, TCRdb called clonotypes with MiXCR, one entry per CDR3 protein. The table has fewer than 150,000 distinct CDR3 sequences, roughly 94% seen once. Sequenced sample: CD8+ T cells from PBMCs. The receptors come from a human donor in good health.

The genes are TRBV28 and TRBJ1-2, with no clear D. The germline CDR1 and CDR2 sequences are MDHEN and SYDVKM. With 3 bases removed from V and 3 bases from J, the gap between germline ends came to 8 bases. This CDR3 is 13 amino acids long. The CDR3 here is CASSFRVDYGYTF. CDR3 DNA sequence: TGTGCCAGCAGTTTTAGGGTAGACTATGGCTACACCTTC.

This clonotype was seen once. V and J are TRBV7-3 and TRBJ2-4; 7 nucleotides match TRBD1. CDR3 length: 16 residues. Losses at the gene ends were 5 bases for V and 7 bases for J; bases not matched to a gene: 14. CDR1 is SGHTA, CDR2 FQGTGA, per germline. This chain's CDR3 is CASSKGGADTGNIQYF. CDR3 DNA: TGTGCCAGCAGCAAAGGGGGCGCGGATACCGGGAACATTCAGTACTTC.

V is TRBV27 and J is TRBJ2-1; TRBD1 is a possible D gene (6 bases). Germline CDR1 is MNHEY and CDR2 is SMNVEV (reference sequence). Trimming took off 3 bases at V and 12 bases at J, with 15 bases between the two ends. CDR3 size: 13 residues. CDR3 loop: CASSFIRSQGQFF. The CDR3 nucleotides are TGTGCCAGCAGTTTTATTCGGTCACAGGGGCAGTTCTTC.

The V and J genes are TRBV5-1 and TRBJ2-3, with 9 positions matching TRBD1. CDR3 length equals 16 residues. The junction had 11 bases not matched to a gene; V was cut back by 4 bases and J by 5 bases. Germline V gene data show CDR1 as SGHRS and CDR2 as YFSETQ. The CDR3: CASSLGTGWFEDTQYF. The CDR3 DNA reads TGCGCCAGCAGCCTAGGGACAGGGTGGTTTGAAGATACGCAGTATTTT.

This chain uses TRBV29-1 with TRBJ2-6; no clear D. The germline CDR1 and CDR2 sequences are SQVTM and ANQGSEA. The V gene lost 0 bases and the J gene lost 0 bases, with 9 bases spanning the gap. The CDR3 runs to 16 residues. The CDR3 spells CSVEEYSSSGANVLTF. The DNA for the CDR3 is TGCAGCGTTGAAGAGTACAGCAGCTCTGGGGCCAACGTCCTGACTTTC.

The rearrangement joins TRBV28 to TRBJ2-3; 9 bases map to TRBD1. The trim removed 5 bases at V and 3 bases at J, leaving 6 bases unmatched. CDR1 is MDHEN, CDR2 SYDVKM, per germline. CDR3 length: 15 residues. The CDR3 DNA is TGTGCCAGCAGTCCCCGGGACAGGGAAACAGATACGCAGTATTTT. Amino acid sequence: CASSPRDRETDTQYF.

V gene TRBV6-2 or TRBV6-3 combines with J gene TRBJ2-2; either TRBD1 or TRBD2 may supply D (6 bases each). The CDR3 is 17 amino acids. Trimming stripped 3 bases from V and 3 bases from J, with 17 bases between. CDR1 and CDR2 from the germline V gene are MNHEY and SVGEGT. For the CDR3, the DNA is TGTGCCAGCAGTTATCCCCCAACGAGGGGGGACACCGGGGAGCTGTTTTTT. Its translation: CASSYPPTRGDTGELFF.

J is TRBJ1-2 and V is TRBV20-1; 7 nucleotides match TRBD1. CDR3 size: 14 residues. Germline lookup yields CDR1 DFQATT and CDR2 SNEGSKA (reference sequence). The junction had 7 bases not matched to a gene; V was cut back by 6 bases and J by 0 bases. Written as DNA, the CDR3 is TGCAGTGCCCTTACAGGGGTTTCTAACTATGGCTACACCTTC. Its translation is CSALTGVSNYGYTF.

The V gene is TRBV27, the J gene TRBJ1-4; no reliable D call. Per germline, CDR1 MNHEY and CDR2 SMNVEV (reference sequence). This CDR3 is built from 15 residues. Trimming shortened V by 3 bases and J by 0 bases, and 8 bases separated the two germline ends. The CDR3 loop reads CASSFSLATNEKLFF. CDR3 nucleotides: TGTGCCAGCAGTTTTAGCCTAGCAACTAATGAAAAACTGTTTTTT.

The chain combines TRBV29-1 with TRBJ2-1; TRBD2 matches 7 bases. Germline assignment: CDR1 SQVTM and CDR2 ANQGSEA. Trimming cost V 6 bases and J 8 bases; bases outside gene matches: 4. The length of the CDR3 is 11 residues. The CDR3 reads CSVVAGYEQFF. The CDR3 coding sequence is TGCAGCGTGGTAGCGGGCTATGAGCAGTTCTTC.

V and J are TRBV23-1 and TRBJ2-5, with 11 bases matching TRBD2. TRBV23-1 is annotated as an ORF whose role is uncertain. After removal of 2 bases from V and 1 base from J, the junction contained 12 bases not matched to a gene. CDR3 length equals 19 residues. The CDR3 bases are TGCGCCAGCAGTCAAGTTAGGGCTAGCGGGAGGTATATCCAAGAGACCCAGTACTTC. It yields the protein CASSQVRASGRYIQETQYF.

This chain joins TRBV29-1 and TRBJ2-7, with D uncertain. The germline CDR1 and CDR2 sequences are SQVTM and ANQGSEA. V lost 6 bases and J lost 1, with 13 bases in between. The CDR3 has 13 residues. CDR3 sequence: CSVVPDGSYEQYF. Here the CDR3 DNA reads TGCAGCGTCGTCCCGGACGGATCCTACGAGCAGTACTTC.

V gene TRBV29-1 combines with J gene TRBJ1-1; D possibly corresponds to TRBD1 (6 bases). This CDR3 is 15 amino acids long. The V and J ends lost 5 bases and 1 base respectively, with 17 bases between them. The germline V gene encodes CDR1 SQVTM and CDR2 ANQGSEA. The CDR3 loop is CSVHGTRLSNTEAFF. The CDR3 nucleotides read TGCAGCGTTCACGGGACACGGCTGTCGAACACTGAAGCTTTCTTT.

The chain combines TRBV19 with TRBJ1-2; possibly TRBD1 for D (5 bases). This CDR3 comprises 15 residues. Trimming removed 4 bases at V and 4 bases at J, with 16 bases between. CDR1 and CDR2 from the germline V gene are LNHDA and SQIVND (reference sequence). The CDR3 nucleotides are TGTGCCAGTAGTACCGCTGGTGGAGGGGCCTATGGCTACACCTTC. Translating gives CASSTAGGGAYGYTF.

V gene TRBV28 combines with J gene TRBJ2-1; D uncertain. Trimming shortened V by 3 bases and J by 8 bases, and 11 bases separated the two germline ends. Germline V lookup: CDR1 MDHEN, CDR2 SYDVKM. The CDR3 is made up of 13 amino acids. The CDR3 protein is CASSFPLGDEQFF. DNA of the CDR3: TGTGCCAGCAGTTTCCCATTAGGCGATGAGCAGTTCTTC.

This chain links TRBV20-1 with TRBJ2-1; 7 nucleotides agree with TRBD2. CDR3 length equals 16 residues. Germline values: CDR1 DFQATT, CDR2 SNEGSKA (reference sequence). CDR3: CSEIWAGDLSYNEQFF. CDR3 sequence (DNA): TGCAGCGAGATTTGGGCGGGAGACCTCTCCTACAATGAGCAGTTCTTC.

This clonotype was observed a single time. The J gene is TRBJ2-1, the V gene TRBV6-2 or TRBV6-3, with D perhaps TRBD1 (6 bases). Germline assignment: CDR1 MNHEY and CDR2 SVGEGT. CDR3 length: 13 amino acids. Trimming stripped 0 bases from V and 7 bases from J, with 7 bases between. The CDR3 here is CASSYSGANEQFF. CDR3 DNA sequence: TGTGCCAGCAGTTACTCGGGGGCAAATGAGCAGTTCTTC.

The gene calls are TRBV3-1 and TRBJ2-4; D is perhaps TRBD2 (5 bases). The V end lost 7 bases, the J end lost 0 bases, and 16 bases lay between the germline ends. Germline V gives CDR1 LGHDT, CDR2 YNNKEL (reference sequence). This CDR3 is 16 amino acids long. CDR3 bases: TGTGCCAGCATCCACGGGAATCGACTAGCCAAAAACATTCAGTACTTC. Protein product: CASIHGNRLAKNIQYF.

J is TRBJ2-1 and V is TRBV14, with 8 bases lining up with TRBD2. V lost 2 bases and J lost 8; bases outside the gene matches: 11. Germline V gene sequence: CDR1 SGHDN, CDR2 FVKESK. The CDR3 totals 16 residues. CDR3 nucleotides: TGTGCCAGCAGCCAATCTCTAGCGGGCCCGCTCTATGAGCAGTTCTTC. Protein: CASSQSLAGPLYEQFF.

The rearrangement links TRBV27 to TRBJ2-7; possibly TRBD2 for D (7 bases). This CDR3 has 14 residues. The V and J ends lost 4 bases and 4 bases respectively, with 14 bases between them. The germline CDR1 and CDR2 sequences are MNHEY and SMNVEV (reference sequence). This chain's CDR3 is CASSWSGEGYEQYF. CDR3 nucleotide sequence: TGTGCCAGCAGTTGGTCAGGGGAGGGATACGAGCAGTACTTC.

The chain is built from TRBV28 and TRBJ2-7, with D unresolved. Germline-derived CDR1 and CDR2 are MDHEN and SYDVKM. Trimming took off 7 bases at V and 3 bases at J, with 16 bases between the two ends. The CDR3 sequence is 14 residues long. CDR3 loop: CASNPFGERYEQYF. The CDR3 nucleotides are TGTGCCAGCAATCCATTCGGCGAACGCTACGAGCAGTACTTC.

V is TRBV4-1 and J is TRBJ2-1; D remains unclear. The germline V and J ends were trimmed by 0 bases and 7 bases, with 10 bases remaining between them. The CDR3 loop spans 14 amino acids. From germline, CDR1 is MGHRA and CDR2 YSYEKL. The CDR3 region is CASSQDRSLNEQFF. For the CDR3, the DNA is TGCGCCAGCAGCCAAGACAGGTCACTGAATGAGCAGTTCTTC.

This clonotype came up a few times. The rearrangement links TRBV28 to TRBJ2-3, with D uncertain. CDR3 size: 12 residues. CDR1 MDHEN and CDR2 SYDVKM come from the germline V gene. V gave up 6 bases and J gave up 4 bases, with 8 bases separating them. The CDR3: CASSVSPDTQYF. DNA of the CDR3: TGTGCCAGCAGCGTTAGTCCAGATACGCAGTATTTT.

The rearrangement joins TRBV15 to TRBJ1-1, with D unresolved. The CDR3 is 12 amino acids. Trimming pared 3 bases from V and 0 bases from J, leaving 2 bases between. Per the germline V gene, CDR1 is LNHNV and CDR2 is YYDKDF (reference sequence). CDR3 in amino acids: CATSSLNTEAFF. The DNA of the CDR3 is TGTGCCACCAGCAGTTTGAACACTGAAGCTTTCTTT.

The chain uses TRBV13 and TRBJ2-2; 14 bases match TRBD2. The CDR3 has 16 residues. The J segment lost 7 bases and the V segment lost 5 bases, leaving 6 bases of the junction unmatched. Germline-derived CDR1 and CDR2 are PRHDT and FYEKMQ (reference sequence). The CDR3 coding sequence is TGTGCCAGCAGCGGGGGACTAGCGGGAGCTATCGGGGAGCTGTTTTTT. It encodes CASSGGLAGAIGELFF.

V and J are TRBV29-1 and TRBJ2-7; 14 bases map to TRBD2. With V trimmed by 2 bases and J by 2 bases, 2 bases remained unmatched. This CDR3 is 15 amino acids long. Per germline, CDR1 SQVTM and CDR2 ANQGSEA. The CDR3 DNA reads TGCAGCGTTGAATCGACTAGCGGGAGGGCCTACGAGCAGTACTTC. Its translation: CSVESTSGRAYEQYF.